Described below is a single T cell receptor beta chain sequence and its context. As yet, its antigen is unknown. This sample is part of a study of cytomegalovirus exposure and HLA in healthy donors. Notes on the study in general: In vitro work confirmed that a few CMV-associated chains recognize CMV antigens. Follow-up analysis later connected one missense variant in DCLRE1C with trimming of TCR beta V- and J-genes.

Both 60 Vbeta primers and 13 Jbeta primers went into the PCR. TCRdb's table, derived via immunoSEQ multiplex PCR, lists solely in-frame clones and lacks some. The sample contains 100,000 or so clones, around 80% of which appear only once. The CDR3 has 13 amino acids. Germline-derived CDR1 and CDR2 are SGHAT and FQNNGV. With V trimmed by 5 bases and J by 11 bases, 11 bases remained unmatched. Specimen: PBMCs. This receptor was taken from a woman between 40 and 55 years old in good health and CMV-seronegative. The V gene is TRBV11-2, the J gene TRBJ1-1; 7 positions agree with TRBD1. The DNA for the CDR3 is TGTGCCAGCAGCCCCCGACAGGGTTTATTTGCTTTCTTT. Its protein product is CASSPRQGLFAFF.